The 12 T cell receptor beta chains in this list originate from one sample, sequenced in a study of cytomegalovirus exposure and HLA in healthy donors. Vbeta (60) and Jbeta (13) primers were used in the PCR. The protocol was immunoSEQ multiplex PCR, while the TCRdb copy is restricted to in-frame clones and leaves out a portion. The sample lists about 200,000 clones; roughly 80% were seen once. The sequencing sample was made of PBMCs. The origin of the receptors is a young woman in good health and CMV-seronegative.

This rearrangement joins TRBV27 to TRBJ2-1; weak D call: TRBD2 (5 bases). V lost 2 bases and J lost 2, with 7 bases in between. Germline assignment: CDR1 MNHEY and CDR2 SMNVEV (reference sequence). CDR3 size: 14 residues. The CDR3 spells CASSLGGPYNEQFF. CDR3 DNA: TGTGCCAGCAGTTTAGGCGGGCCCTACAATGAGCAGTTCTTC.

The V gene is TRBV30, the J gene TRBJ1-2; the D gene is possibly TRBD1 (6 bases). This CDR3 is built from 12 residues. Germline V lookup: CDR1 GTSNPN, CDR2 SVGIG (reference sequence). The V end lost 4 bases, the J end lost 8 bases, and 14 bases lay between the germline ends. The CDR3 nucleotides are TGTGCCTGGACCAGGGGCGAGGAAGGCTACACCTTC. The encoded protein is CAWTRGEEGYTF.

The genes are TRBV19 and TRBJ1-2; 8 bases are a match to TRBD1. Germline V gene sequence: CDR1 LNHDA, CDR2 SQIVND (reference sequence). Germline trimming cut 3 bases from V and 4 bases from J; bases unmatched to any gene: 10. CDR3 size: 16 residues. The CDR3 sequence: CASSIRDRSSIYGYTF. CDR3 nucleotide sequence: TGTGCCAGTAGTATTCGGGACAGGTCGTCGATCTATGGCTACACCTTC.

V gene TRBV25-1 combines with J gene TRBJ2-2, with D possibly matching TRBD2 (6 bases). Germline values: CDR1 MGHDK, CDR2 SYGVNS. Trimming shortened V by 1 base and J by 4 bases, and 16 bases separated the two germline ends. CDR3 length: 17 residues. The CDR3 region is CASSELGGNGATGELFF. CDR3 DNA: TGTGCCAGCAGTGAATTGGGAGGAAACGGTGCCACCGGGGAGCTGTTTTTT.

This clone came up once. The CDR3 loop reads CASSSFGSPSSYEQYV. The CDR3 DNA reads TGTGCCAGCAGCTCCTTTGGGTCCCCTAGCTCCTACGAGCAGTACGTC. The rearrangement joins TRBV11-3 to TRBJ2-7; D not certain. The CDR3 contains 16 residues. Germline loops: CDR1 SGHNT, CDR2 YENEEA. V was pared by 4 bases and J by 0 bases, with 16 bases between.

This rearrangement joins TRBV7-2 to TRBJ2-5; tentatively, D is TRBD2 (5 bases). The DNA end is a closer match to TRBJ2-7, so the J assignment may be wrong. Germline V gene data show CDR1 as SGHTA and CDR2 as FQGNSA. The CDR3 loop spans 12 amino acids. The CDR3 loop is CATASSSYEQYF. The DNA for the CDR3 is TGTGCCACCGCTAGCTCCTCCTACGAGCAGTACTTC.

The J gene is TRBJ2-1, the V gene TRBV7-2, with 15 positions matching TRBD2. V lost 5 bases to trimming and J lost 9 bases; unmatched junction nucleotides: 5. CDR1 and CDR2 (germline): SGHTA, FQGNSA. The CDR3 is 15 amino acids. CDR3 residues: CASSLGLAGGGEQFF. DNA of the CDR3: TGTGCCAGCAGCCTGGGACTAGCGGGAGGCGGTGAGCAGTTCTTC.

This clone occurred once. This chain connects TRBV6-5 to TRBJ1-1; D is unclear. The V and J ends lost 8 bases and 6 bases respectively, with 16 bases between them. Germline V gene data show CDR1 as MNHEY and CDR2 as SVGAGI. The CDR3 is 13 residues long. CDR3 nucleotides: TGTGCCAGCTCCTTTAGTCGTGTCGCTGAAGCTTTCTTT. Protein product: CASSFSRVAEAFF.

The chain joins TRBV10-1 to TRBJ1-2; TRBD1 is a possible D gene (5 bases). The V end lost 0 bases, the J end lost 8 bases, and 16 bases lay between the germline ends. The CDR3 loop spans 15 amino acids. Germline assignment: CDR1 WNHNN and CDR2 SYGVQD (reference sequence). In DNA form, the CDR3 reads TGCGCCAGCAGTGAGTCGAGGGTTGGAGGGACCGGCTACACCTTC. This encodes CASSESRVGGTGYTF.

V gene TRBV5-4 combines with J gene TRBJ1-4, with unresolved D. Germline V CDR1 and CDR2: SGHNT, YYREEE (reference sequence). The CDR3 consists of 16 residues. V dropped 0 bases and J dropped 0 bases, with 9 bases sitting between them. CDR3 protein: CASSLAPQATNEKLFF. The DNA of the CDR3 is TGTGCCAGCAGCTTGGCGCCGCAGGCAACTAATGAAAAACTGTTTTTT.

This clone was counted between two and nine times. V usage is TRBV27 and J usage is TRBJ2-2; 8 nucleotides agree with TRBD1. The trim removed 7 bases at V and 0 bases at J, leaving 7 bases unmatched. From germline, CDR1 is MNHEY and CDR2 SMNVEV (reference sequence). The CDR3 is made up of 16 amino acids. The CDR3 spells CASMAGGVTNTGELFF. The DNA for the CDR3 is TGTGCCAGCATGGCAGGGGGCGTTACGAACACCGGGGAGCTGTTTTTT.

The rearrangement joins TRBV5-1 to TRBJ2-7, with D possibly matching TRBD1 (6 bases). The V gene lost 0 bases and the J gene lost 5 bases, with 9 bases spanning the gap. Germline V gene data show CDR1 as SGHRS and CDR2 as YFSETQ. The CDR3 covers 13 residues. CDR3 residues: CASSLDRVNEQYV. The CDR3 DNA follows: TGCGCCAGCAGCTTGGACAGGGTCAACGAGCAGTACGTC.